The rows below give T cell receptor beta chains drawn from one sample of a study of blood T cell repertoires in COVID-19. The repertoire was sequenced with immunoSEQ multiplex PCR; TCRdb's copy has only in-frame clones and lacks some. The sample records under 200,000 clones, 80% to 90% being singletons. The sequencing sample was made of peripheral blood. The receptor source for this set is a woman aged 70-85 years with acute or convalescent COVID-19. Both conserved end residues are part of each CDR3. A D gene is named only where the DNA matches it firmly. Part of the rows lack a size; the others show once, few, many or a class for expanded clones.

CDR3nt: TGTGCCAGCTTAACGACGGGACTCTCAACCGGGGAGCTGTTTTTT; CDR3aa: CASLTTGLSTGELFF; d_gene: -; j_gene: TRBJ2-2; abundance: -; v_gene: TRBV28
CDR3nt: TGTGCCAGCAGCCAGCGGATCGGAAACACCATATATTTT; CDR3aa: CASSQRIGNTIYF; d_gene: -; j_gene: TRBJ1-3; abundance: -; v_gene: TRBV27
CDR3nt: TGTGCCAGCAGTTTATTGTCGCTAGCGGGGGGCAATGAGCAGTTCTTC; CDR3aa: CASSLLSLAGGNEQFF; d_gene: TRBD2; j_gene: TRBJ2-1; abundance: -; v_gene: TRBV27
CDR3nt: TGTGCCAGCAGAGCCCGACAGGTCCGTGACTATGGCTACACCTTC; CDR3aa: CASRARQVRDYGYTF; d_gene: -; j_gene: TRBJ1-2; abundance: -; v_gene: TRBV27
CDR3nt: TGTGCCATCAGTGACCTCAATGAGCAGTTCTTC; CDR3aa: CAISDLNEQFF; d_gene: -; j_gene: TRBJ2-1; abundance: -; v_gene: TRBV10-3
CDR3nt: TGTGCCAGCAGCTTAACCGGTGCGGGCACCGGGGAGCTGTTTTTT; CDR3aa: CASSLTGAGTGELFF; d_gene: -; j_gene: TRBJ2-2; abundance: -; v_gene: TRBV7-2
CDR3nt: TGTGCCAGCAGCCAGCCCTTGGACAGCAAAAACATTCAGTACTTC; CDR3aa: CASSQPLDSKNIQYF; d_gene: -; j_gene: TRBJ2-4; abundance: -; v_gene: TRBV3-1/TRBV3-2
CDR3nt: TGTGCCAGCAGCTCATCTAGCGGGGGGTTGGGGTACTTC; CDR3aa: CASSSSSGGLGYF; d_gene: TRBD2; j_gene: TRBJ2-7; abundance: -; v_gene: TRBV5-4
CDR3nt: TGTGCCAGCAGTTTCTTACGTGTGGGGGGTCCGAGAAATTCACCCCTCCACTTT; CDR3aa: CASSFLRVGGPRNSPLHF; d_gene: -; j_gene: TRBJ1-6; abundance: -; v_gene: TRBV27
CDR3nt: TGCAGCGCACAGAGAGAAAACATTCAGTACTTC; CDR3aa: CSAQRENIQYF; d_gene: -; j_gene: TRBJ2-4; abundance: -; v_gene: TRBV29-1
CDR3nt: TGCGCCAGCAGCTCCTCGGCCTACCCGGGGACTGAAGCTTTCTTT; CDR3aa: CASSSSAYPGTEAFF; d_gene: -; j_gene: TRBJ1-1; abundance: few; v_gene: TRBV5-1
CDR3nt: TGTGCCATCAGTGAGTTGGCGGGGTCTGGAAACACCATATATTTT; CDR3aa: CAISELAGSGNTIYF; d_gene: -; j_gene: TRBJ1-3; abundance: -; v_gene: TRBV10-3
CDR3nt: TGTGCCAGCAGCTTAGCAGGGAGGGTCCATGAAAAACTGTTTTTT; CDR3aa: CASSLAGRVHEKLFF; d_gene: -; j_gene: TRBJ1-4; abundance: -; v_gene: TRBV7-8
CDR3nt: TGTGCCAGCAGCCACGACAGGATCGGGGAAAAACTGTTTTTT; CDR3aa: CASSHDRIGEKLFF; d_gene: -; j_gene: TRBJ1-4; abundance: few; v_gene: TRBV14
CDR3nt: TGTGCTAGTGGTTTGGCCGGGGCAGATACGCAGTATTTT; CDR3aa: CASGLAGADTQYF; d_gene: -; j_gene: TRBJ2-3; abundance: once; v_gene: TRBV12-5
CDR3nt: TGTGCCAGCAACCCATTAGCGGGAGGGAACACCGGGGAGCTGTTTTTT; CDR3aa: CASNPLAGGNTGELFF; d_gene: TRBD2; j_gene: TRBJ2-2; abundance: -; v_gene: TRBV2
CDR3nt: TGTGCCAGCAGCGATACCGGACTAGCGGGAGGGCCTTCCTCTAGTGTACCCATACGGTTCTTC; CDR3aa: CASSDTGLAGGPSSSVPIRFF; d_gene: TRBD2; j_gene: TRBJ2-1; abundance: -; v_gene: TRBV7-3
CDR3nt: TGTGCCAGCAGCTCCGGGACTAGCGGGCCTGCCGGGGAGCTGTTTTTT; CDR3aa: CASSSGTSGPAGELFF; d_gene: TRBD2; j_gene: TRBJ2-2; abundance: -; v_gene: TRBV13
CDR3nt: TGTGCCAGCAGTACCGCGCGGGGCTACACCTTC; CDR3aa: CASSTARGYTF; d_gene: -; j_gene: TRBJ1-2; abundance: -; v_gene: TRBV6-2/TRBV6-3
CDR3nt: TGTGCCAGCAGTTTTTACGGTACCCCGAACACTGAAGCTTTCTTT; CDR3aa: CASSFYGTPNTEAFF; d_gene: -; j_gene: TRBJ1-1; abundance: -; v_gene: TRBV27
CDR3nt: TGCGCCAGCAGGTTCGGTTTCTCCTACGAGCAGTACTTC; CDR3aa: CASRFGFSYEQYF; d_gene: -; j_gene: TRBJ2-7; abundance: -; v_gene: TRBV5-1
CDR3nt: TGTGCCTGGAGAAAAGCGGGGGGGCTTACCGGGGAGCTGTTTTTT; CDR3aa: CAWRKAGGLTGELFF; d_gene: TRBD2; j_gene: TRBJ2-2; abundance: -; v_gene: TRBV30
CDR3nt: TGTGCCAGCAGCGTTGGGGGGGCGCACGGAAACATTCAGTACTTC; CDR3aa: CASSVGGAHGNIQYF; d_gene: -; j_gene: TRBJ2-4; abundance: -; v_gene: TRBV9
CDR3nt: TGTGCCAGCAGCCCTCCCGGGGCAACTAATGAAAAACTGTTTTTT; CDR3aa: CASSPPGATNEKLFF; d_gene: -; j_gene: TRBJ1-4; abundance: -; v_gene: TRBV4-2
CDR3nt: TGTGCCAGCAGCGTAGTAGGGACAGTCACAGATACGCAGTATTTT; CDR3aa: CASSVVGTVTDTQYF; d_gene: TRBD1; j_gene: TRBJ2-3; abundance: -; v_gene: TRBV9
CDR3nt: TGCGCCAGCAGCCAAGATAACAGTCCTATGACTAACTATGGCTACACCTTC; CDR3aa: CASSQDNSPMTNYGYTF; d_gene: -; j_gene: TRBJ1-2; abundance: -; v_gene: TRBV4-3
CDR3nt: TGTGCCAGCAGCTTATCGACAACCACTGAAGCTTTCTTT; CDR3aa: CASSLSTTTEAFF; d_gene: -; j_gene: TRBJ1-1; abundance: -; v_gene: TRBV7-9
CDR3nt: TGTGCCAGCAGCCAAGATAGAAGCGGGAGGGCCCCAGATACGCAGTATTTT; CDR3aa: CASSQDRSGRAPDTQYF; d_gene: TRBD2; j_gene: TRBJ2-3; abundance: once; v_gene: TRBV3-1/TRBV3-2
CDR3nt: TGTGCCAGCGGACAGGGCGGTTACGAGCAGTACTTC; CDR3aa: CASGQGGYEQYF; d_gene: TRBD1; j_gene: TRBJ2-7; abundance: -; v_gene: TRBV28
CDR3nt: TGCGCCAGCAGCTTGGGAGTTTCGGACAGGGGCACAGATACGCAGTATTTT; CDR3aa: CASSLGVSDRGTDTQYF; d_gene: TRBD1; j_gene: TRBJ2-3; abundance: -; v_gene: TRBV5-1
CDR3nt: TGTGCCAGCAGCTCGACAGGTCGGGGGGGCGAGCAGTACTTC; CDR3aa: CASSSTGRGGEQYF; d_gene: TRBD2; j_gene: TRBJ2-7; abundance: -; v_gene: TRBV7-3
CDR3nt: TGTGCCAGCAGCTTCTTGGCGGGGAAATACGAGCAGTACTTC; CDR3aa: CASSFLAGKYEQYF; d_gene: -; j_gene: TRBJ2-7; abundance: -; v_gene: TRBV11-2
CDR3nt: TGTGCCAGCAGCCCGTATTACAGGGGACCTCCGAAGGAAGCTTTCTTT; CDR3aa: CASSPYYRGPPKEAFF; d_gene: TRBD1; j_gene: TRBJ1-1; abundance: -; v_gene: TRBV11-2
CDR3nt: TGCGCCAGCAGCCAAGACCCCGCCGGACAGGTTAATCAGCCCCAGCATTTT; CDR3aa: CASSQDPAGQVNQPQHF; d_gene: TRBD1; j_gene: TRBJ1-5; abundance: -; v_gene: TRBV4-3
CDR3nt: TGTGCCAGCAGTGAACGGTGGACTAGCGGGAGCACAGATACGCAGTATTTT; CDR3aa: CASSERWTSGSTDTQYF; d_gene: TRBD2; j_gene: TRBJ2-3; abundance: -; v_gene: TRBV6-1
CDR3nt: TGTGCCAGCAGTTACTCAGGGGGCAATGAAAAACTGTTTTTT; CDR3aa: CASSYSGGNEKLFF; d_gene: TRBD1; j_gene: TRBJ1-4; abundance: -; v_gene: TRBV6-5
CDR3nt: TGTGCCAGCTCACCACCGGGGAGGAACTATGGCTACACCTTC; CDR3aa: CASSPPGRNYGYTF; d_gene: -; j_gene: TRBJ1-2; abundance: -; v_gene: TRBV18
CDR3nt: TGTGCCAGCAGTTATCGCCCGGGACAGGGTTATTCACCCCTCCACTTT; CDR3aa: CASSYRPGQGYSPLHF; d_gene: TRBD1; j_gene: TRBJ1-6; abundance: -; v_gene: TRBV6-6
CDR3nt: TGTGCCAGTAGTATTTGGGGGACGGGAGTAAATGAGCAGTTCTTC; CDR3aa: CASSIWGTGVNEQFF; d_gene: -; j_gene: TRBJ2-1; abundance: -; v_gene: TRBV19
CDR3nt: TGTGCCAGTAGTATAGCTGACTACTCCTACAATGAGCAGTTCTTC; CDR3aa: CASSIADYSYNEQFF; d_gene: -; j_gene: TRBJ2-1; abundance: -; v_gene: TRBV19
CDR3nt: TGTGCCAGCAGAAGGACAGCCAACACTGAAGCTTTCTTT; CDR3aa: CASRRTANTEAFF; d_gene: -; j_gene: TRBJ1-1; abundance: few; v_gene: TRBV25-1
CDR3nt: TGTGCCAGCAGCTCGACAGGTCGCACTGAAGCTTTCTTT; CDR3aa: CASSSTGRTEAFF; d_gene: -; j_gene: TRBJ1-1; abundance: -; v_gene: TRBV7-9
CDR3nt: TGTGCCAGCAGTTTGTGGCAGGGTTTAAGTCAGCCCCAGCATTTT; CDR3aa: CASSLWQGLSQPQHF; d_gene: -; j_gene: TRBJ1-5; abundance: -; v_gene: TRBV28
CDR3nt: TGTGCCTGGACTTTGGACAGGGGAACTGAAGCTTTCTTT; CDR3aa: CAWTLDRGTEAFF; d_gene: TRBD1; j_gene: TRBJ1-1; abundance: -; v_gene: TRBV30
CDR3nt: TGTGCCAGCAGCCCGGGTACCTACAATGAGCAGTTCTTC; CDR3aa: CASSPGTYNEQFF; d_gene: -; j_gene: TRBJ2-1; abundance: -; v_gene: TRBV7-2
CDR3nt: TGTGCCAGCAGCGTAGCGGCCCTCGACAGAATAAACATTCAGTACTTC; CDR3aa: CASSVAALDRINIQYF; d_gene: -; j_gene: TRBJ2-4; abundance: -; v_gene: TRBV9
CDR3nt: TGTGCCAGCAGTGAAGCTGACAGGGGTCACTCACCCCTCCACTTT; CDR3aa: CASSEADRGHSPLHF; d_gene: TRBD1; j_gene: TRBJ1-6; abundance: -; v_gene: TRBV6-1
CDR3nt: TGTGCCAGCAGCTTCACTAGCGGGATAGGGAATGAGCAGTTCTTC; CDR3aa: CASSFTSGIGNEQFF; d_gene: TRBD2; j_gene: TRBJ2-1; abundance: -; v_gene: TRBV7-2
CDR3nt: TGTGCCAGCAGTTCCCGGGTCCTTAATGAAAAACTGTTTTTT; CDR3aa: CASSSRVLNEKLFF; d_gene: -; j_gene: TRBJ1-4; abundance: -; v_gene: TRBV6-5
CDR3nt: TGTGCCAGCAGCACACTAAGTCTGGGGGCGTCGAGCACCGGGGAGCTGTTTTTT; CDR3aa: CASSTLSLGASSTGELFF; d_gene: -; j_gene: TRBJ2-2; abundance: -; v_gene: TRBV5-4
CDR3nt: TGTGCCAGTAGTATTCGAGGACAGGAATACTATGGCTACACCTTC; CDR3aa: CASSIRGQEYYGYTF; d_gene: TRBD1; j_gene: TRBJ1-2; abundance: -; v_gene: TRBV19
CDR3nt: TGTGCCAGCAGCAATCCTGCCGGGACAGACTATGGCTACACCTTC; CDR3aa: CASSNPAGTDYGYTF; d_gene: -; j_gene: TRBJ1-2; abundance: -; v_gene: TRBV21-1
CDR3nt: TGTGCCAGCAGGAGGACAGGAACTAATGAAAAACTGTTTTTT; CDR3aa: CASRRTGTNEKLFF; d_gene: TRBD1; j_gene: TRBJ1-4; abundance: -; v_gene: TRBV6-5
CDR3nt: TGTGCCAGCAGCCAGGGAGGACTAGCGGGAGGCGAGCAGTACTTC; CDR3aa: CASSQGGLAGGEQYF; d_gene: TRBD2; j_gene: TRBJ2-7; abundance: -; v_gene: TRBV7-2